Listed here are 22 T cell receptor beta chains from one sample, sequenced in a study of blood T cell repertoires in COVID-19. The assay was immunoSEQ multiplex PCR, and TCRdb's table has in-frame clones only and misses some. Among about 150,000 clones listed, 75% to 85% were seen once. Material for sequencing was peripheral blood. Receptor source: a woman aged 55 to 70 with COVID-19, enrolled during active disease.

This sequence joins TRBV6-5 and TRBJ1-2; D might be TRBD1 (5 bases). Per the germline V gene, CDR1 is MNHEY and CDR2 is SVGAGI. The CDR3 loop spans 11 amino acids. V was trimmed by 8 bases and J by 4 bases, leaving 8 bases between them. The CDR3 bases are TGTGCCAGCGGGGGGGGCTATGGCTACACCTTC. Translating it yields CASGGGYGYTF.

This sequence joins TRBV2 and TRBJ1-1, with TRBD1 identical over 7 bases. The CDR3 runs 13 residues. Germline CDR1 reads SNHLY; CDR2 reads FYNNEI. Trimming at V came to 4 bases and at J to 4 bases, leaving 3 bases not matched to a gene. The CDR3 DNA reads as TGTGCCAGCAGTGTACAGGGGAGCACTGAAGCTTTCTTT. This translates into CASSVQGSTEAFF.

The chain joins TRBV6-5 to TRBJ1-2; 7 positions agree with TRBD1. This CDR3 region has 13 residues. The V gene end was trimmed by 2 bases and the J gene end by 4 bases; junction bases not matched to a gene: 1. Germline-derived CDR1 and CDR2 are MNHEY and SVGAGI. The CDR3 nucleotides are TGTGCCAGCAGTTACCGGGACAGCTATGGCTACACCTTC. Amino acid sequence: CASSYRDSYGYTF.

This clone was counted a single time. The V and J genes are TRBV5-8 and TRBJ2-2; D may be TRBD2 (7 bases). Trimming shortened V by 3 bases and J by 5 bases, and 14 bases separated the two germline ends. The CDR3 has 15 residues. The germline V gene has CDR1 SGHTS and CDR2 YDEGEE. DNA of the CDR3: TGTGCCAGCAGCTGGGGGGGACAAGTAACCGGGGAGCTGTTTTTT. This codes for CASSWGGQVTGELFF.

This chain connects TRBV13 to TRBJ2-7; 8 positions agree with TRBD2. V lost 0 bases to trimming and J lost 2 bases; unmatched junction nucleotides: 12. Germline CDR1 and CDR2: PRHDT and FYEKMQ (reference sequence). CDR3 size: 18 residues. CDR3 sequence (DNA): TGTGCCAGCAGCTTAGGCCTCTCGGGGGGGGCAACAGCCTACGAGCAGTACTTC. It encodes CASSLGLSGGATAYEQYF.

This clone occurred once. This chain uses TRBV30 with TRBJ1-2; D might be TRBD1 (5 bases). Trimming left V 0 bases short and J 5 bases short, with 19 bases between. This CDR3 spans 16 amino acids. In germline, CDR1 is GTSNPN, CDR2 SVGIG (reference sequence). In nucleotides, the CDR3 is TGTGCCTGGAGTGTACAATCCCAGGGTCCGTGGTATGGCTACACCTTC. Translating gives CAWSVQSQGPWYGYTF. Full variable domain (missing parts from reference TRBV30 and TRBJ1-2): SQTIHQWPATLVQPVGSPLSLECTVEGTSNPNLYWYRQAAGRGLQLLFYSVGIGQISSEVPQNLSASRPQDRQFILSSKKLLLSDSGFYLCAWSVQSQGPWYGYTFGSGTRLTVV.

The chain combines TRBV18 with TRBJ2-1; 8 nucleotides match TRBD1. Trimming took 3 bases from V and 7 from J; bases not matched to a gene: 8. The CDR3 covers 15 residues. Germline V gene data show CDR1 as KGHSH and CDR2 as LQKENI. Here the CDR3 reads CASSPWTGQENEQFF. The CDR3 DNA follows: TGTGCCAGCTCACCCTGGACAGGGCAGGAGAATGAGCAGTTCTTC. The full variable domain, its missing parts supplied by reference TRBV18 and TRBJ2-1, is NAGVMQNPRHLVRRRGQEARLRCSPMKGHSHVYWYRQLPEEGLKFMVYLQKENIIDESGMPKERFSAEFPKEGPSILRIQQVVRGDSAAYFCASSPWTGQENEQFFGPGTRLTVL.

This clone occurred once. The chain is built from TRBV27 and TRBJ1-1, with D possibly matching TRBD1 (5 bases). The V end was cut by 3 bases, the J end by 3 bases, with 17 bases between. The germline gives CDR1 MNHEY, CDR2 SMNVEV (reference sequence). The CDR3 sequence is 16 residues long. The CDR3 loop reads CASSLIGPGRDTEAFF. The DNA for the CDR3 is TGTGCCAGCAGTTTGATAGGGCCAGGGAGGGACACTGAAGCTTTCTTT.

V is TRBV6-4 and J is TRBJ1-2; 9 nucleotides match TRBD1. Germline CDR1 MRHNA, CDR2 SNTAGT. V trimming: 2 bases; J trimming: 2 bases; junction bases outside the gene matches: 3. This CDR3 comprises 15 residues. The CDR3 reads CASSDQGTGNYGYTF. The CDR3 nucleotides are TGTGCCAGCAGTGACCAAGGGACAGGGAACTATGGCTACACCTTC.

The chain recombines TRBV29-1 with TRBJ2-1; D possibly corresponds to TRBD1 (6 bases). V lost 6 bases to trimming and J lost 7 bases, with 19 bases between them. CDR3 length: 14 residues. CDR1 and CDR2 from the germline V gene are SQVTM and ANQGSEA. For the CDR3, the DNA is TGCAGCGTCGGCGGTACAGGGTGGTCGAATGAGCAGTTCTTC. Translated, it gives CSVGGTGWSNEQFF.

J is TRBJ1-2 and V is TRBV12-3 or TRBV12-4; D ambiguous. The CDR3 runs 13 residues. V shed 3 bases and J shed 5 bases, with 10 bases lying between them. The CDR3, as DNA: TGTGCCAGCAGTTTCGAGGAAACTTATGGCTACACCTTC. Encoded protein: CASSFEETYGYTF.

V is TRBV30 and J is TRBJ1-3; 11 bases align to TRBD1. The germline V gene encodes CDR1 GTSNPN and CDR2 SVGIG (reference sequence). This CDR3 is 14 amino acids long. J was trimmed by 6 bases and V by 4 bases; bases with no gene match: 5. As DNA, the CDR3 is TGTGCCTGGACGGGGGACAGGGGGACAAACACCATATATTTT. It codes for CAWTGDRGTNTIYF.

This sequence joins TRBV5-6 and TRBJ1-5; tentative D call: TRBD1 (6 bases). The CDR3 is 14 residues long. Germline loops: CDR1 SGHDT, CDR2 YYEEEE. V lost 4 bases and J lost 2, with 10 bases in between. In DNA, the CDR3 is TGTGCCAGCAGCATTCGACAGGGCAATCAGCCCCAGCATTTT. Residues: CASSIRQGNQPQHF.

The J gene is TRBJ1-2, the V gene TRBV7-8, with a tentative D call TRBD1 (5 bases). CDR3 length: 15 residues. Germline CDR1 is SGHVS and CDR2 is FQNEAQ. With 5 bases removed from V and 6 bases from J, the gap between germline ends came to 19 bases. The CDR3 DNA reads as TGTGCCAGCAGCCCAAAACCCTCAGGGAGGGATGGCTACACCTTC. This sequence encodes CASSPKPSGRDGYTF.

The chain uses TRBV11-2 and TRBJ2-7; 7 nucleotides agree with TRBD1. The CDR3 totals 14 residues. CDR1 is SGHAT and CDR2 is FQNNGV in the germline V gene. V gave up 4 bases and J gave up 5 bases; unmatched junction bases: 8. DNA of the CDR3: TGTGCCAGCAGCTCCCAGGTCGACAGGGACGAGCAGTACTTC. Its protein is CASSSQVDRDEQYF.

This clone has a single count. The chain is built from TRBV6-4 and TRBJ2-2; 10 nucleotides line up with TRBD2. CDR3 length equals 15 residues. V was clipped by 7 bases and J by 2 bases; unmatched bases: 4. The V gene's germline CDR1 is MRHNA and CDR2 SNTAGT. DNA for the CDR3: TGTGCCAGCAAGAGGACTAGCGGAAACACCGGGGAGCTGTTTTTT. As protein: CASKRTSGNTGELFF.

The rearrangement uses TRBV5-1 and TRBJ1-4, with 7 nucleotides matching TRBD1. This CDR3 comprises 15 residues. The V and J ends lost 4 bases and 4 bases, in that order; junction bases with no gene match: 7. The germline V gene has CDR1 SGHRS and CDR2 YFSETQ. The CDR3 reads CASSQTGLNNEKLFF. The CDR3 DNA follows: TGCGCCAGCAGCCAGACAGGGTTGAATAATGAAAAACTGTTTTTT.

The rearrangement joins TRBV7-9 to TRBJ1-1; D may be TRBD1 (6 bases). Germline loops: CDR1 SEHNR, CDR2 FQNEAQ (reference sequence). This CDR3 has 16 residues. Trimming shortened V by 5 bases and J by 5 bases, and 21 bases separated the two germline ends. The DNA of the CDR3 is TGTGCCAGCAGCCAGACCTTGGGGGCCCAGGGGACTGAAGCTTTCTTT. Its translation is CASSQTLGAQGTEAFF.

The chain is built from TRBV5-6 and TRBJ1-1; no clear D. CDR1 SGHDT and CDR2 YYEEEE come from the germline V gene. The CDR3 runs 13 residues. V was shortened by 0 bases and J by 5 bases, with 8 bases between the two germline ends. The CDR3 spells CASSLAGPTEAFF. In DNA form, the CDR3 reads TGTGCCAGCAGCTTGGCTGGGCCTACTGAAGCTTTCTTT.

Written as DNA, the CDR3 is TGTGCCAGCAGTTACAACCAGGGGCTTATTCGCACTGAAGCTTTCTTT. Encoded protein: CASSYNQGLIRTEAFF. The rearrangement links TRBV6-6 to TRBJ1-1, with TRBD1 as a possible D gene (6 bases). Germline V lookup: CDR1 MNHNY, CDR2 SVGAGI (reference sequence). The CDR3 has 16 amino acids. V was clipped by 2 bases and J by 4 bases, with 17 bases between them.

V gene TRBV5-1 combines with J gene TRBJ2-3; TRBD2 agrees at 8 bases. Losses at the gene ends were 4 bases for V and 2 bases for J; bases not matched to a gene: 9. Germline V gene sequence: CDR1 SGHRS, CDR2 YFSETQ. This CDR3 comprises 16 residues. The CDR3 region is CASSPYSGGNTDTQYF. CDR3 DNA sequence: TGCGCCAGCAGCCCCTATTCGGGGGGGAACACAGATACGCAGTATTTT.

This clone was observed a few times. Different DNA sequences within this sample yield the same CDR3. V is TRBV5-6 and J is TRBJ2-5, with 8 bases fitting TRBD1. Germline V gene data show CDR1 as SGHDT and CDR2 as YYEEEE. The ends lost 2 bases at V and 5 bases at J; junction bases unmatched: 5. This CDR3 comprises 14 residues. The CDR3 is CASSFQDRAETQYF. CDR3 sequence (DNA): TGTGCCAGCAGCTTCCAGGACAGGGCCGAGACCCAGTACTTC. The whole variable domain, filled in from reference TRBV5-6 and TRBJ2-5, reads DAGVTQSPTHLIKTRGQQVTLRCSPKSGHDTVSWYQQALGQGPQFIFQYYEEEERQRGNFPDRFSGHQFPNYSSELNVNALLLGDSALYLCASSFQDRAETQYFGPGTRLLVL.